The rows below give T cell receptor beta chains drawn from one sample of a study of PD-1 blockade in classical Hodgkin lymphoma. TCRdb's copy holds only in-frame clones and misses some; the assay was immunoSEQ multiplex PCR. The sample consists of about 13,000 clones, about 90% of them appearing once. Here the sequenced sample was peripheral blood mononuclear cells (PBMCs), taken at baseline. These receptors were obtained from a human donor with classical Hodgkin lymphoma. CDR3s include the opening cysteine and the closing phenylalanine or tryptophan. Fields, in order: V gene, clone size, D gene, J gene, CDR3 protein, CDR3 DNA. D genes are given only for firm matches. The size of a clone is reported for some rows only, either as once, few or many, or as a class for expanded clones.

v_call: TRBV12-5
clone_size: NA
d_call: TRBD1
j_call: TRBJ1-1
cdr3_aa: CASGFSGGQGPMNTEAFF
cdr3_nt: TGTGCTAGTGGTTTCTCAGGGGGACAGGGCCCCATGAACACTGAAGCTTTCTTT

v_call: TRBV18
clone_size: NA
d_call: NA
j_call: TRBJ1-1
cdr3_aa: CASLRPQRTEAFF
cdr3_nt: TGTGCCAGCCTTCGCCCCCAGCGCACTGAAGCTTTCTTT

v_call: TRBV19
clone_size: few
d_call: NA
j_call: TRBJ1-5
cdr3_aa: CASLGGYNQPQHF
cdr3_nt: TGTGCCAGTCTAGGTGGGTACAATCAGCCCCAGCATTTT

v_call: TRBV6-5
clone_size: NA
d_call: NA
j_call: TRBJ1-6
cdr3_aa: CASSYVNSPLHF
cdr3_nt: TGTGCCAGCAGTTACGTGAATTCACCCCTCCACTTT

v_call: TRBV2
clone_size: once
d_call: TRBD1
j_call: TRBJ2-1
cdr3_aa: CASRARQGNEQFF
cdr3_nt: TGTGCCAGCAGGGCCCGACAGGGAAATGAGCAGTTCTTC

v_call: TRBV10-2
clone_size: NA
d_call: NA
j_call: TRBJ2-1
cdr3_aa: CASRGLGVAHEQFF
cdr3_nt: TGCGCCAGCAGGGGCCTTGGAGTAGCCCATGAGCAGTTCTTC

v_call: TRBV5-4
clone_size: NA
d_call: TRBD1
j_call: TRBJ2-5
cdr3_aa: CASTRDRGWETQYF
cdr3_nt: TGTGCCAGCACCAGGGACAGGGGATGGGAGACCCAGTACTTC

v_call: TRBV5-1
clone_size: few
d_call: NA
j_call: TRBJ2-4
cdr3_aa: CASSLPGTENIQYF
cdr3_nt: TGCGCCAGCAGCTTGCCAGGGACGGAAAACATTCAGTACTTC

v_call: TRBV5-4
clone_size: few
d_call: NA
j_call: TRBJ2-1
cdr3_aa: CASSPLTVDNEQFF
cdr3_nt: TGTGCCAGCAGCCCCTTGACTGTGGACAATGAGCAGTTCTTC

v_call: TRBV20-1
clone_size: NA
d_call: NA
j_call: TRBJ1-2
cdr3_aa: CSATDGYGYTF
cdr3_nt: TGCAGTGCTACTGACGGGTATGGCTACACCTTC

v_call: TRBV5-3
clone_size: medium-sized
d_call: NA
j_call: TRBJ1-2
cdr3_aa: CARSPPGHIPYYGGYTF
cdr3_nt: TGTGCCAGAAGCCCCCCGGGACACATTCCCTACTATGGGGGCTACACCTTC

v_call: TRBV27
clone_size: NA
d_call: NA
j_call: TRBJ1-1
cdr3_aa: CASSAPVRGNTEAFF
cdr3_nt: TGTGCCAGCAGTGCCCCGGTCAGGGGGAACACTGAAGCTTTCTTT

v_call: TRBV7-2
clone_size: NA
d_call: TRBD2
j_call: TRBJ2-5
cdr3_aa: CASSHPRLATGTQYF
cdr3_nt: TGTGCCAGCAGCCACCCCAGACTAGCGACGGGGACCCAGTACTTC

v_call: TRBV4-1
clone_size: NA
d_call: NA
j_call: TRBJ2-3
cdr3_aa: CASTTGGQRPFTDTQYF
cdr3_nt: TGCGCCAGCACGACGGGGGGACAACGGCCCTTCACAGATACGCAGTATTTT

v_call: TRBV9
clone_size: NA
d_call: NA
j_call: TRBJ2-1
cdr3_aa: CASSVDGGDEQFF
cdr3_nt: TGTGCCAGCAGCGTAGACGGGGGAGATGAGCAGTTCTTC

v_call: TRBV2
clone_size: NA
d_call: NA
j_call: TRBJ1-5
cdr3_aa: CASRTGFSNQPQHF
cdr3_nt: TGTGCCAGCAGGACGGGATTTAGCAATCAGCCCCAGCATTTT

v_call: TRBV6-5
clone_size: NA
d_call: NA
j_call: TRBJ1-2
cdr3_aa: CASSYSGVGYGYTF
cdr3_nt: TGTGCCAGCAGTTACTCAGGGGTGGGCTATGGCTACACCTTC

v_call: TRBV4-1
clone_size: NA
d_call: TRBD2
j_call: TRBJ2-7
cdr3_aa: CASSPGRANYEQYF
cdr3_nt: TGCGCCAGCAGCCCCGGGAGGGCGAACTACGAGCAGTACTTC

v_call: TRBV10-3
clone_size: NA
d_call: NA
j_call: TRBJ1-1
cdr3_aa: CAIRGRENTEAFF
cdr3_nt: TGTGCCATCAGGGGGCGGGAGAACACTGAAGCTTTCTTT

v_call: TRBV29-1
clone_size: NA
d_call: NA
j_call: TRBJ2-5
cdr3_aa: CSVVEQGGETQYF
cdr3_nt: TGCAGCGTTGTTGAACAGGGTGGTGAGACCCAGTACTTC

v_call: TRBV7-3
clone_size: NA
d_call: NA
j_call: TRBJ1-6
cdr3_aa: CASSYNRDSPLHF
cdr3_nt: TGTGCCAGCAGCTACAACAGGGATTCACCCCTCCACTTT

v_call: TRBV7-9
clone_size: NA
d_call: TRBD2
j_call: TRBJ2-2
cdr3_aa: CASSFGGGRRTGELFF
cdr3_nt: TGTGCCAGCAGCTTCGGTGGCGGGAGAAGAACCGGGGAGCTGTTTTTT

v_call: TRBV6-5
clone_size: once
d_call: NA
j_call: TRBJ2-7
cdr3_aa: CARRDKAGPPYEQYF
cdr3_nt: TGTGCCCGAAGGGACAAAGCGGGACCCCCCTACGAGCAGTACTTC

v_call: TRBV4-2
clone_size: NA
d_call: NA
j_call: TRBJ2-7
cdr3_aa: CASSQDSRTYTYEQYF
cdr3_nt: TGTGCCAGCAGCCAAGATAGCAGGACTTATACTTACGAGCAGTACTTC

v_call: TRBV5-6
clone_size: NA
d_call: NA
j_call: TRBJ2-1
cdr3_aa: CASIIRPSSYNEQFF
cdr3_nt: TGTGCCAGCATCATTAGACCCAGCTCCTACAATGAGCAGTTCTTC

v_call: TRBV7-2
clone_size: NA
d_call: NA
j_call: TRBJ1-2
cdr3_aa: CASSLVGTLGGGYTF
cdr3_nt: TGTGCCAGCAGCTTGGTAGGGACGCTGGGAGGCGGCTACACCTTC

v_call: TRBV29-1
clone_size: NA
d_call: NA
j_call: TRBJ1-1
cdr3_aa: CSVGGAGGAGQNTEAFF
cdr3_nt: TGCAGCGTTGGGGGAGCGGGGGGGGCGGGACAGAACACTGAAGCTTTCTTT

v_call: TRBV5-4
clone_size: NA
d_call: TRBD2
j_call: TRBJ2-7
cdr3_aa: CASSLGASGRGLREQYF
cdr3_nt: TGTGCCAGCAGCTTGGGGGCTAGCGGGAGGGGCCTCCGCGAGCAGTACTTC

v_call: TRBV10-3
clone_size: NA
d_call: NA
j_call: TRBJ1-5
cdr3_aa: CAISRQATNQPQHF
cdr3_nt: TGTGCCATCAGTCGACAGGCAACCAATCAGCCCCAGCATTTT